This TCR beta chain was identified in a study of blood T cell repertoires in COVID-19. TCRdb keeps only in-frame clones here, not all; method: immunoSEQ multiplex PCR. The table records 200,000 to 250,000 clones, approximately 91% of them present only once. The CDR3 runs to 15 residues. Germline CDR1 and CDR2: SGHRS and YFSETQ. With V trimmed by 0 bases and J by 4 bases, 3 bases remained unmatched. This rearrangement joins TRBV5-1 to TRBJ1-4; 7 nucleotides agree with TRBD1. The TCR sequence derives from a man between 60 and 75 years old who had recovered from COVID-19. The sequencing sample was made of peripheral blood. The CDR3 loop reads CASSLEGAINEKLFF. The CDR3 nucleotides are TGCGCCAGCAGCTTGGAGGGGGCGATTAATGAAAAACTGTTTTTT.